The entry below gives a single TCR beta chain sequence along with its context. The antigen remains unidentified. Other DNA sequences within the sample encode an identical CDR3. This record comes from a study of cytomegalovirus exposure and HLA in healthy donors. PCR employed 60 Vbeta and 13 Jbeta primers. Clones were sequenced by immunoSEQ multiplex PCR, and TCRdb holds only the in-frame ones, with some missing. The sample holds over 200,000 clones, roughly 70% seen once. Study-wide points: Reports indicated that the classifier achieved high specificity and sensitivity in diagnosing cytomegalovirus status. What a later analysis showed was that several of the most significant clusters appeared linked to common viral pathogens.

The germline CDR1 and CDR2 sequences are LGHNT and FRNRAP. Trimming shortened V by 6 bases and J by 6 bases, and 18 bases separated the two germline ends. The length of the CDR3 is 15 residues. This receptor was identified in a woman aged 30 to 39 in good health and CMV-seronegative. The specimen sequenced was PBMCs. The chain uses TRBV12-5 and TRBJ1-5, with a tentative D call TRBD1 (6 bases). CDR3 nucleotide sequence: TGTGCTAGTGGGATGGCAGGGGTTTACGGTCAGCCCCAGCATTTT. It is translated as CASGMAGVYGQPQHF.